In its sample, the clone carrying this T cell receptor (beta chain) was seen many times. As yet, its antigen is unknown. The investigators amplified TCR beta CDR3 regions from RNA transcripts. In the first-round RT-PCR of the TCR CDR3, the HTBI primer set was used. Each CDR3 protein gets one entry after TCRdb re-called the multiplex PCR reads with MiXCR. The table shows 93,000 or so distinct CDR3 sequences, with approximately 48% occurring only once. The sample originates from a study of T cells in Graves' hyperthyroidism and ophthalmopathy. Across the whole study: Peripheral blood draws took place at initial diagnosis, ahead of any treatment.

The PBMCs were sourced from fresh peripheral blood (approximately 10 ml). Findings and caveats of the study: Blood also contained most expanded thyroid clonotypes above 0.001. From stable hyperthyroidism, ophthalmopathy was set apart by a 13 V-J model.

The germline V and J ends were trimmed by 0 bases and 3 bases, with 12 bases remaining between them. CDR1 and CDR2 (germline): DFQATT, SNEGSKA (reference sequence). This CDR3 comprises 14 residues. The chain carries TRBV20-1 and TRBJ2-7, with D possibly TRBD2 on 5 matching bases. The sequenced sample was blood. This TCR came from a man in his forties or fifties with Graves' hyperthyroidism. The CDR3 DNA reads TGCAGTGCTAGAGATACGGGGATCCGCTACGAGCAGTACTTC. It encodes CSARDTGIRYEQYF.